A selection of T cell receptor beta chains follows, all from one sample in a study of blood T cells in healthy people across ages. TCRdb processed the 5' RACE reads anew with MiXCR; each CDR3 protein has one entry. This sample has over 1,500,000 distinct CDR3 sequences, with 49% found just once. Sequencing was carried out using blood. Receptors originate from a woman between 40 and 55 years old in good health. CDR3s include the opening cysteine and the closing phenylalanine or tryptophan. Fields, in order: CDR3 protein, CDR3 DNA, D gene, J gene, V gene, clone size. D genes are given only for firm matches. Only part of the rows carry a size: once, few, many, or a class if the clone is expanded.

CDR3 protein: CASSVQGVEETQYF
CDR3 DNA: TGTGCCAGCAGCGTTCAGGGGGTCGAGGAGACCCAGTACTTC
D gene: TRBD1
J gene: TRBJ2-5
V gene: TRBV5-6
clone size: .

CDR3 protein: CASRWSSGANGETQYF
CDR3 DNA: TGTGCCAGCAGGTGGAGTAGCGGGGCAAACGGGGAGACCCAGTACTTC
D gene: TRBD2
J gene: TRBJ2-5
V gene: TRBV28
clone size: few

CDR3 protein: CSAAASGGYHEQYF
CDR3 DNA: TGCAGCGCGGCGGCTAGCGGGGGGTACCATGAGCAGTACTTC
D gene: TRBD2
J gene: TRBJ2-5
V gene: TRBV29-1
clone size: .

CDR3 protein: CATQRGQGYNEQFF
CDR3 DNA: TGTGCCACCCAGCGGGGACAGGGGTACAATGAGCAGTTCTTC
D gene: TRBD1
J gene: TRBJ2-1
V gene: TRBV24-1
clone size: .

CDR3 protein: CASSWGTGDGKNIQYF
CDR3 DNA: TGTGCCAGCAGCTGGGGAACAGGGGATGGCAAAAACATTCAGTACTTC
D gene: TRBD1
J gene: TRBJ2-4
V gene: TRBV7-9
clone size: many

CDR3 protein: CASSLSDLVWSYTF
CDR3 DNA: TGTGCCAGCAGCTTATCGGATCTGGTGTGGAGCTACACCTTC
D gene: .
J gene: TRBJ1-2
V gene: TRBV7-9
clone size: few

CDR3 protein: CASSPTGGYNGYTF
CDR3 DNA: TGTGCCAGCTCACCGACAGGGGGCTACAATGGCTACACCTTC
D gene: TRBD1
J gene: TRBJ1-2
V gene: TRBV18
clone size: .

CDR3 protein: CASSFSSYDEQFF
CDR3 DNA: TGTGCCAGCAGCTTTTCCAGCTATGATGAGCAGTTCTTC
D gene: .
J gene: TRBJ2-1
V gene: TRBV5-6
clone size: few

CDR3 protein: CASSSPGFAYEQYF
CDR3 DNA: TGTGCCAGCAGTTCCCCCGGATTTGCCTACGAGCAGTACTTC
D gene: .
J gene: TRBJ2-7
V gene: TRBV28
clone size: few

CDR3 protein: CASSLGQGKDIQYF
CDR3 DNA: TGTGCCAGCAGCTTAGGGCAGGGGAAGGACATTCAGTACTTC
D gene: .
J gene: TRBJ2-4
V gene: TRBV7-2
clone size: many

CDR3 protein: CASSQNPMGRAGDEQYF
CDR3 DNA: TGCGCCAGCAGCCAAAACCCTATGGGCAGGGCAGGGGACGAGCAGTACTTC
D gene: .
J gene: TRBJ2-7
V gene: TRBV4-3
clone size: .